These 24 T cell receptor beta chains were sequenced from one sample in a study of spatial heterogeneity in lung cancer. Specified time point: blood at routine non-recurrence follow-up after resection. TCRdb re-analysed the 5' RACE reads in MiXCR, keeping a single row per CDR3 protein. Of about 70,000 distinct CDR3 sequences in the sample, about 9.5% were seen once. Material: PBMCs, obtained at follow-up. These TCRs come from a female donor with early-stage non-small cell lung cancer.

In its sample, this clonotype was seen many times. The chain employs TRBV5-6 and TRBJ2-7; tentative D call: TRBD2 (6 bases). This CDR3 spans 13 amino acids. Per the germline V gene, CDR1 is SGHDT and CDR2 is YYEEEE. V was clipped by 3 bases and J by 1 base, with 8 bases between them. CDR3 loop: CASSSGGSYEQYF. The CDR3 region has the DNA TGTGCCAGCAGCTCCGGAGGGTCCTACGAGCAGTACTTC.

The chain joins TRBV6-1 to TRBJ1-3; no definite D call. The CDR3 consists of 14 residues. Germline V gene data show CDR1 as MNHNS and CDR2 as SASEGT. Trimming removed 6 bases at V and 0 bases at J, with 9 bases between. Written as DNA, the CDR3 is TGTGCCAGCAGGTGGATCAGCTCTGGAAACACCATATATTTT. This translates into CASRWISSGNTIYF.

The chain carries TRBV29-1 and TRBJ1-2; D not certain. Trimming removed 4 bases at V and 1 base at J, with 10 bases between. CDR3 length equals 13 residues. Germline V CDR1 and CDR2: SQVTM, ANQGSEA. CDR3 nucleotides: TGCAGCGTTGCCAGGAGCGTTAACTATGGCTACACCTTC. Its protein product is CSVARSVNYGYTF.

Many counts were recorded for this clonotype. The chain couples TRBV2 to TRBJ1-1, with 10 bases aligning to TRBD1. After removal of 6 bases from V and 7 bases from J, the junction contained 5 bases not matched to a gene. CDR3 size: 13 residues. The germline V gene has CDR1 SNHLY and CDR2 FYNNEI. CDR3 coding DNA: TGTGCCAGCAGGACAGGGGGCGAAGGTGAAGCTTTCTTT. It yields the protein CASRTGGEGEAFF. The variable domain in full, with the rest retrieved from reference TRBV2 and TRBJ1-1, is EPEVTQTPSHQVTQMGQEVILRCVPISNHLYFYWYRQILGQKVEFLVSFYNNEISEKSEIFDDQFSVERPDGSNFTLKIRSTKLEDSAMYFCASRTGGEGEAFFGQGTRLTVV.

Only a few counts were recorded for this clonotype. The chain recombines TRBV19 with TRBJ1-1; D possibly corresponds to TRBD1 (6 bases). The CDR3 length is 12 residues. Germline V gene lookup returns CDR1 LNHDA and CDR2 SQIVND (reference sequence). V lost 2 bases and J lost 10, with 11 bases in between. The CDR3 sequence: CASSIRQVAAFF. Written as DNA, the CDR3 is TGTGCCAGTAGTATAAGACAGGTTGCAGCTTTCTTT.

This clonotype was observed a single time. The J gene is TRBJ2-6, the V gene TRBV7-6, with 8 positions matching TRBD1. Germline values: CDR1 SGHVS, CDR2 FNYEAQ. J was trimmed by 2 bases and V by 11 bases; bases with no gene match: 5. The CDR3 has 14 residues. CDR3 amino acids: CASGGSAGANVLTF. CDR3 nucleotides: TGTGCCTCAGGGGGCTCGGCTGGGGCCAACGTCCTGACTTTC. The variable domain in full, completed from reference TRBV7-6 and TRBJ2-6, reads GAGVSQSPRYKVTKRGQDVALRCDPISGHVSLYWYRQALGQGPEFLTYFNYEAQQDKSGLPNDRFSAERPEGSISTLTIQRTEQRDSAMYRCASGGSAGANVLTFGAGSRLTVL.

This clonotype was observed at least ten times. The chain has TRBV9 and TRBJ2-7, with TRBD2 identical over 7 bases. This CDR3 is 17 amino acids long. Germline loops: CDR1 SGDLS, CDR2 YYNGEE. J gave up 3 bases and V 3 bases, and 15 bases lay outside the gene matches. CDR3 amino acids: CASSARGTIQDLYEQYF. The CDR3 DNA sequence: TGTGCCAGCAGCGCCCGAGGGACTATCCAAGATCTCTACGAGCAGTACTTC.

This clonotype was seen at least ten times. The chain joins TRBV28 to TRBJ1-2, with 8 nucleotides matching TRBD1. The CDR3 is 14 amino acids. V lost 8 bases and J lost 0; bases outside the gene matches: 5. Germline V gene lookup returns CDR1 MDHEN and CDR2 SYDVKM. The CDR3 region is CASDKGQANYGYTF. The CDR3 DNA is TGTGCCAGCGATAAGGGACAGGCTAACTATGGCTACACCTTC.

This clonotype was detected many times. The chain employs TRBV5-5 and TRBJ2-5; D not resolved. Trimming shortened V by 4 bases and J by 2 bases, and 12 bases separated the two germline ends. The V gene's germline CDR1 is SGHKS and CDR2 YYEKEE (reference sequence). This CDR3 is 14 amino acids long. The CDR3 DNA reads as TGTGCCAGCAGCCGATCGGACGGACAAGAGACCCAGTACTTC. Its protein is CASSRSDGQETQYF. Using reference TRBV5-5 and TRBJ2-5 for the parts outside the CDR3, the full variable domain is DAGVTQSPTHLIKTRGQQVTLRCSPISGHKSVSWYQQVLGQGPQFIFQYYEKEERGRGNFPDRFSARQFPNYSSELNVNALLLGDSALYLCASSRSDGQETQYFGPGTRLLVL.

For the CDR3, the DNA is TGTGCCAGCAGCCTTACCGGGACTAGCGGTTCCTACGAGCAGTACTTC. It encodes CASSLTGTSGSYEQYF. The gene calls are TRBV7-6 and TRBJ2-7; 11 bases fit TRBD2. The junction had 7 bases not matched to a gene; V was cut back by 5 bases and J by 1 base. CDR1 SGHVS and CDR2 FNYEAQ come from the germline V gene. CDR3 length equals 16 residues.

This chain connects TRBV6-5 to TRBJ2-6; D is possibly TRBD2 (6 bases). The CDR3 is 15 amino acids. V shed 2 bases and J shed 12 bases, with 17 bases lying between them. Germline CDR1 MNHEY, CDR2 SVGAGI. CDR3 protein: CASSYLGGTSPVLTF. CDR3 nucleotide sequence: TGTGCCAGCAGTTACCTGGGGGGTACCTCCCCCGTCCTGACTTTC.

Many counts were recorded for this clonotype. The CDR3 nucleotides are TGTGCCAGCAGCTTTTCGTTTGACCAAAGCTCCTACAATGAGCAGTTCTTC. Translated: CASSFSFDQSSYNEQFF. V and J are TRBV7-9 and TRBJ2-1; unclear D gene. The CDR3 runs to 17 residues. V was pared by 3 bases and J by 0 bases, with 15 bases between. Germline CDR1 is SEHNR and CDR2 is FQNEAQ (reference sequence).

This clonotype was observed a handful of times. The DNA for the CDR3 is TGTGCCAGCAGCTTGGGCATTGCGGTTTATGAGCCCCAGCATTTT. Translating gives CASSLGIAVYEPQHF. This chain links TRBV5-6 with TRBJ1-5; no clear D. The germline V gene encodes CDR1 SGHDT and CDR2 YYEEEE. The CDR3 is made up of 15 amino acids. V was trimmed by 0 bases and J by 8 bases, leaving 15 bases between them.

The chain couples TRBV19 to TRBJ2-3; D not certain. The CDR3 consists of 14 residues. The V gene lost 7 bases and the J gene lost 3 bases, with 14 bases spanning the gap. Germline loops: CDR1 LNHDA, CDR2 SQIVND (reference sequence). The CDR3 region has the DNA TGTGCCAGTACCCTTGATCCTCGTACAGATACGCAGTATTTT. Its translation is CASTLDPRTDTQYF.

The rearrangement uses TRBV5-1 and TRBJ2-4; D tentatively fits TRBD1 or TRBD2 (5 bases each). V was clipped by 5 bases and J by 6 bases, with 9 bases between them. This CDR3 has 12 amino acids. In germline, CDR1 is SGHRS, CDR2 YFSETQ. The CDR3 spells CASSWDLNIQYF. The CDR3 region has the DNA TGCGCCAGCAGTTGGGACCTAAACATTCAGTACTTC.

The chain has TRBV20-1 and TRBJ2-3; D is perhaps TRBD2 (5 bases). Germline CDR1 is DFQATT and CDR2 is SNEGSKA (reference sequence). V shed 0 bases and J shed 3 bases, with 10 bases lying between them. This CDR3 spans 14 amino acids. The CDR3 loop is CSARDPRVTDTQYF. CDR3 coding DNA: TGCAGTGCTAGAGATCCGCGGGTTACAGATACGCAGTATTTT.

This clonotype appeared many times. This chain joins TRBV7-3 and TRBJ2-1, with 7 bases matching TRBD1. CDR1 is SGHTA and CDR2 is FQGTGA in the germline V gene. This CDR3 contains 16 residues. The V gene end was trimmed by 5 bases and the J gene end by 4 bases; junction bases not matched to a gene: 11. CDR3 nucleotides: TGTGCCAGCAGCCCCCAGGGAGACAGGGTTTACAATGAGCAGTTCTTC. Its protein product is CASSPQGDRVYNEQFF.

This clonotype has just a few counts. The genes are TRBV5-1 and TRBJ2-7; tentatively, D is TRBD1 (5 bases). CDR1 and CDR2 (germline): SGHRS, YFSETQ. This CDR3 is built from 14 residues. The V and J ends lost 3 bases and 3 bases respectively, with 13 bases between them. In nucleotides, the CDR3 is TGCGCCAGCAGCTCGACAGATCCCCTCTACGAGCAGTACTTC. Translated: CASSSTDPLYEQYF.

This clonotype was detected ten times or more. The V call is TRBV4-1, the J call TRBJ2-3, with D hard to call. This CDR3 is built from 13 residues. V was trimmed by 0 bases and J by 4 bases, leaving 5 bases between them. The germline V gene has CDR1 MGHRA and CDR2 YSYEKL. CDR3 amino acids: CASSQERADTQYF. The CDR3 DNA follows: TGCGCCAGCAGCCAAGAACGCGCAGATACGCAGTATTTT.

At least ten counts were recorded for this clonotype. The chain couples TRBV28 to TRBJ2-5; D may be TRBD2 (6 bases). Between the trimmed V and J ends, which lost 8 bases and 4 bases, there was a span of 17 bases. Germline values: CDR1 MDHEN, CDR2 SYDVKM. The CDR3 covers 14 residues. CDR3 region: CASGTGGMGETQYF. The CDR3 region has the DNA TGTGCCAGCGGGACTGGCGGGATGGGAGAGACCCAGTACTTC.

In this sample, this clonotype turned up many times. The V call is TRBV10-3, the J call TRBJ2-2; D might be TRBD2 (6 bases). Deletions cut 4 bases from V and 5 bases from J, with 26 bases between. The germline CDR1 and CDR2 sequences are ENHRY and SYGVKD. This CDR3 is 19 amino acids long. The CDR3: CAISGEGMRGRRRTGELFF. CDR3 in DNA: TGTGCCATCAGTGGTGAGGGGATGAGAGGGAGGCGCCGGACCGGGGAGCTGTTTTTT.

This clonotype was recorded a few times. The rearrangement links TRBV7-8 to TRBJ2-2; 10 nucleotides agree with TRBD1. The germline CDR1 and CDR2 sequences are SGHVS and FQNEAQ. V was clipped by 7 bases and J by 5 bases; unmatched bases: 7. CDR3 length equals 15 residues. The CDR3 loop is CASTQTGGETGELFF. CDR3 DNA: TGTGCCAGCACCCAGACAGGGGGCGAAACCGGGGAGCTGTTTTTT.

This clonotype was seen repeatedly, ten times or more. The chain uses TRBV20-1 and TRBJ2-4; D is possibly TRBD2 (7 bases). The CDR3 sequence is 17 residues long. CDR1 and CDR2 from the germline V gene are DFQATT and SNEGSKA (reference sequence). The germline V and J ends were trimmed by 0 bases and 0 bases, with 15 bases remaining between them. CDR3 in amino acids: CSARDRGGGTAKNIQYF. In nucleotides, the CDR3 is TGCAGTGCTAGAGATCGGGGAGGGGGGACAGCCAAAAACATTCAGTACTTC.

This clonotype was counted a few times. The V and J genes are TRBV2 and TRBJ1-6; D gene unclear. The length of the CDR3 is 13 residues. With 7 bases removed from V and 6 bases from J, the gap between germline ends came to 10 bases. Germline loops: CDR1 SNHLY, CDR2 FYNNEI. CDR3 in amino acids: CASNLQVNSPLHF. The CDR3, as DNA: TGTGCCAGCAATCTCCAGGTTAATTCACCCCTCCACTTT.